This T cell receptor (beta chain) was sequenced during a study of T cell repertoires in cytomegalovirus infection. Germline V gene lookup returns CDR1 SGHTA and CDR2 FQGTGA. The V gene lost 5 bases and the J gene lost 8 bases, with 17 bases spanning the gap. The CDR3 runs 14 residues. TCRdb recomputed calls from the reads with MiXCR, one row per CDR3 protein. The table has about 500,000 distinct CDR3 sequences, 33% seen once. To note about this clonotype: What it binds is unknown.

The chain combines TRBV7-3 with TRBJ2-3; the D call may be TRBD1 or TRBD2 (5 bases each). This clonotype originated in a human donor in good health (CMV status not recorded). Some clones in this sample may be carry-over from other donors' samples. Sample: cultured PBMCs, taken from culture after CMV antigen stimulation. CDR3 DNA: TGTGCCAGCAGCACAGAACCGGGACCCACTACGCAGTATTTT. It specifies CASSTEPGPTTQYF.